The 11 T cell receptor beta chains below all came from one sample that was sequenced in a study of siplizumab effects on memory and regulatory T cells. The data were produced by immunoSEQ multiplex PCR, yet TCRdb's version contains in-frame clones alone and is incomplete. This table holds about 52,000 clones, 95% to 98% found once. The specimen was naive CD4+ T cells sorted from blood. These receptors came from a human donor in good health.

V gene TRBV6-6 combines with J gene TRBJ2-1; possibly TRBD2 for D (7 bases). This CDR3 contains 14 residues. Trimming pared 7 bases from V and 0 bases from J, leaving 10 bases between. Germline CDR1 reads MNHNY; CDR2 reads SVGAGI (reference sequence). As DNA, the CDR3 is TGTGCCAGCAAAGGGGGGGTCTCCTACAATGAGCAGTTCTTC. Its protein product is CASKGGVSYNEQFF.

The J gene is TRBJ2-2, the V gene TRBV28; 7 bases agree with TRBD2. CDR1 and CDR2 (germline): MDHEN, SYDVKM. The CDR3 length is 17 residues. The junction had 14 bases not matched to a gene; V was cut back by 5 bases and J by 5 bases. CDR3 in amino acids: CASSPPFGLAETGELFF. DNA of the CDR3: TGTGCCAGCAGTCCCCCCTTTGGGCTAGCGGAAACCGGGGAGCTGTTTTTT.

CDR3 protein: CASSEYWDNYEQYF. CDR3 DNA sequence: TGTGCCAGCAGTGAGTACTGGGACAACTACGAGCAGTACTTC. V and J are TRBV6-1 and TRBJ2-7, with a possible D match to TRBD1 (6 bases). Germline CDR1 reads MNHNS; CDR2 reads SASEGT. Trimming removed 3 bases at V and 3 bases at J, with 12 bases between. CDR3 length equals 14 residues.

The rearrangement joins TRBV6-1 to TRBJ2-7, with 10 bases that match TRBD2. The length of the CDR3 is 14 residues. Trimming at V came to 5 bases and at J to 2 bases, leaving 3 bases not matched to a gene. Germline assignment: CDR1 MNHNS and CDR2 SASEGT. In nucleotides, the CDR3 is TGTGCCAGCAGTCTAGCGGGAGACCCCTACGAGCAGTACTTC. This translates into CASSLAGDPYEQYF.

The chain uses TRBV5-1 and TRBJ1-5, with 9 bases that match TRBD1. CDR3 length: 15 amino acids. Germline CDR1 SGHRS, CDR2 YFSETQ. V was pared by 4 bases and J by 4 bases, with 6 bases of the junction left unmatched. CDR3 coding DNA: TGCGCCAGCAGCCATGATGGACAGGGGAATCAGCCCCAGCATTTT. Protein product: CASSHDGQGNQPQHF.

This clone came up once. The chain is built from TRBV5-6 and TRBJ1-4, with unresolved D. Germline loops: CDR1 SGHDT, CDR2 YYEEEE. The V end was cut by 1 base, the J end by 0 bases, with 10 bases between. This CDR3 comprises 16 residues. CDR3 residues: CASSLKRPATNEKLFF. The CDR3 DNA reads TGTGCCAGCAGCTTGAAAAGGCCTGCAACTAATGAAAAACTGTTTTTT.

The chain combines TRBV5-1 with TRBJ2-1; a possible D gene is TRBD2 (6 bases). Trimming removed 0 bases from V and 11 bases from J, with 15 bases in between. Germline assignment: CDR1 SGHRS and CDR2 YFSETQ. The CDR3 totals 14 residues. The CDR3 region is CASSLEGSGGKQFF. The CDR3 nucleotides are TGCGCCAGCAGCTTGGAAGGTAGCGGTGGGAAGCAGTTCTTC.

The CDR3 loop reads CASRVEGSRRNQPQHF. The CDR3 coding sequence is TGTGCCAGCAGAGTAGAGGGCAGTCGGCGCAATCAGCCCCAGCATTTT. The V call is TRBV11-2, the J call TRBJ1-5; D is unresolved. The CDR3 has 16 residues. CDR1 and CDR2 (germline): SGHAT, FQNNGV. The V and J ends lost 6 bases and 2 bases respectively, with 17 bases between them. Full variable domain (missing parts from reference TRBV11-2 and TRBJ1-5): EAGVAQSPRYKIIEKRQSVAFWCNPISGHATLYWYQQILGQGPKLLIQFQNNGVVDDSQLPKDRFSAERLKGVDSTLKIQPAKLEDSAVYLCASRVEGSRRNQPQHFGDGTRLSIL.

The chain links TRBV6-6 to TRBJ2-7; D is unresolved. Germline-derived CDR1 and CDR2 are MNHNY and SVGAGI (reference sequence). This CDR3 spans 15 amino acids. V was pared by 7 bases and J by 3 bases, with 19 bases between. The CDR3 DNA reads TGTGCCAGCACCCTAGAATCGACCGCGATCTACGAGCAGTACTTC. This gives the protein CASTLESTAIYEQYF.

The gene calls are TRBV5-5 and TRBJ1-1; D is undetermined. V lost 4 bases, J lost 2 bases, and 15 bases lay in between. CDR1 and CDR2 from the germline V gene are SGHKS and YYEKEE (reference sequence). The CDR3 has 15 amino acids. The CDR3 DNA reads TGTGCCAGCAGCCAAACATCCCCGGTTAACACTGAAGCTTTCTTT. Residues: CASSQTSPVNTEAFF.

This clone occurred once. The chain joins TRBV10-3 to TRBJ2-2; TRBD2 aligns across 7 bases. The CDR3 has 13 residues. V lost 6 bases, J lost 7 bases, and 5 bases stayed unmatched. Germline values: CDR1 ENHRY, CDR2 SYGVKD. This CDR3 reads CAIRGGEGGELFF. CDR3 coding DNA: TGTGCCATCAGGGGAGGGGAAGGCGGGGAGCTGTTTTTT.